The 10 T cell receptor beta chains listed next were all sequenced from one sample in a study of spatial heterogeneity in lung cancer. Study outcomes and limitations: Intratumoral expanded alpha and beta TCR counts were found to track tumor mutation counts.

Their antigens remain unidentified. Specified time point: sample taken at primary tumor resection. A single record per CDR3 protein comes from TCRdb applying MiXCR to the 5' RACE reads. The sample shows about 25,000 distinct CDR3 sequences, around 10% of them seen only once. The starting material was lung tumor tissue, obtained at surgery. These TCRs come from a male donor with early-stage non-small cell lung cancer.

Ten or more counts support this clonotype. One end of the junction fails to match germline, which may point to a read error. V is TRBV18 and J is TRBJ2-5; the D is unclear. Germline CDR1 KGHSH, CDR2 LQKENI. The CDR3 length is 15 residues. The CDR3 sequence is CASSPPTEPQGTQYF. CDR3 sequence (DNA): TGTGCCAGCTCACCACCTACAGAGCCCCAAGGGACCCAGTACTTC.

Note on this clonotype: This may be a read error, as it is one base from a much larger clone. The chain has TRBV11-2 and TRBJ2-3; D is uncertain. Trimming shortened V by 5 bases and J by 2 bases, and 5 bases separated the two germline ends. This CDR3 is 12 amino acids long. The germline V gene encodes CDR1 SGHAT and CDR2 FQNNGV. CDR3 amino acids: CASSPYTDTQYF. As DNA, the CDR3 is TGTGCCAGCAGCCCCTACACAGATACGCAGTATTTT. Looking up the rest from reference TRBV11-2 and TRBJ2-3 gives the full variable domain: EAGVAQSPRYKIIEKRQSVAFWCNPISGHATLYWYQQILGQGPKLLIQFQNNGVVDDSQLPKDRFSAERLKGVDSTLKIQPAKLEDSAVYLCASSPYTDTQYFGPGTRLTVL.

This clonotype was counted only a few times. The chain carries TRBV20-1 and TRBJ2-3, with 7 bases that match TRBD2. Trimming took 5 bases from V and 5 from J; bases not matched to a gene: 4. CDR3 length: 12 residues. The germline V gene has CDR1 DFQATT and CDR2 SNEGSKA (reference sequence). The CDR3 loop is CSAGAGRDTQYF. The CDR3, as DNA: TGCAGTGCTGGAGCGGGACGAGATACGCAGTATTTT.

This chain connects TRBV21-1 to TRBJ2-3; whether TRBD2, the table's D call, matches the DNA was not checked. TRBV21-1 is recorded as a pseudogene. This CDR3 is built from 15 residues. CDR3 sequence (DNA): TGTGCCAGCAGCAGCGACTACGGAAACACAGATACGCAGTATTTT. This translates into CASSSDYGNTDTQYF.

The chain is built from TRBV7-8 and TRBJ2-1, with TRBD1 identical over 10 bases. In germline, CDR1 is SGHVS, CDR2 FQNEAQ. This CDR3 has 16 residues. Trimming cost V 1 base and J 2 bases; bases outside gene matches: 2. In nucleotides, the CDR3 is TGTGCCAGCAGCTTAGGGACAGGGGGACCCTACAATGAGCAGTTCTTC. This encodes CASSLGTGGPYNEQFF.

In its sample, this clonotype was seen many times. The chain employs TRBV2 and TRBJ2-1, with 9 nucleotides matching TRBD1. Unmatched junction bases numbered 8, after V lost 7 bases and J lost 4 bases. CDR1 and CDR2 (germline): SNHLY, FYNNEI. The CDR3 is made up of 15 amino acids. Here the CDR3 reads CASKRQGVRYNEQFF. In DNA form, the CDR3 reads TGTGCCAGCAAAAGACAGGGGGTAAGGTACAATGAGCAGTTCTTC.

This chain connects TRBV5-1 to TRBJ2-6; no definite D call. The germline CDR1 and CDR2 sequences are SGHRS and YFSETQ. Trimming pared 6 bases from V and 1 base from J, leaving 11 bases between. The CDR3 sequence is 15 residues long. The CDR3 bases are TGCGCCAGCAAAGGCAGCCTGTCTGGGGCCAACGTCCTGACTTTC. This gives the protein CASKGSLSGANVLTF. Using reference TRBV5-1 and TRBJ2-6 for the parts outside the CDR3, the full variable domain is KAGVTQTPRYLIKTRGQQVTLSCSPISGHRSVSWYQQTPGQGLQFLFEYFSETQRNKGNFPGRFSGRQFSNSRSEMNVSTLELGDSALYLCASKGSLSGANVLTFGAGSRLTVL.

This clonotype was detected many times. The CDR3 reads CASSPKTKNIQYF. CDR3 coding DNA: TGTGCCAGCAGCCCGAAAACCAAAAACATTCAGTACTTC. The chain joins TRBV7-9 to TRBJ2-4; D remains unclear. CDR1 SEHNR and CDR2 FQNEAQ come from the germline V gene (reference sequence). This CDR3 spans 13 amino acids. Trimming pared 5 bases from V and 2 bases from J, leaving 7 bases between.

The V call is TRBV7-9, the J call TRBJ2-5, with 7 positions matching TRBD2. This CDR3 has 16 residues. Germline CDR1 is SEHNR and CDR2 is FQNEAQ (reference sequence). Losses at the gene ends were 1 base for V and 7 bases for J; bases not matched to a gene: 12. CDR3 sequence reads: CASSLGGLVNRGTQYF. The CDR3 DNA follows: TGTGCCAGCAGCTTAGGAGGACTAGTGAACCGGGGGACCCAGTACTTC.

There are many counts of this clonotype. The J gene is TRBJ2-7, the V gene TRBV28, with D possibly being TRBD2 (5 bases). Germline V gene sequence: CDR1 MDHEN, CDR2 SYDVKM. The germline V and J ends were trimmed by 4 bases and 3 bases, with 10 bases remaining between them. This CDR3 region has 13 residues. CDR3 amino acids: CASSSGKGYEQYF. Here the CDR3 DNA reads TGTGCCAGCAGTTCGGGGAAAGGCTACGAGCAGTACTTC. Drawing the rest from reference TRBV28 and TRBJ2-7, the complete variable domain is DVKVTQSSRYLVKRTGEKVFLECVQDMDHENMFWYRQDPGLGLRLIYFSYDVKMKEKGDIPEGYSVSREKKERFSLILESASTNQTSMYLCASSSGKGYEQYFGPGTRLTVT.